A single T cell receptor (beta chain) is shown here with its context. The antigen is undetermined. V shed 3 bases and J 1 base; nucleotides not matched to a gene: 7. The CDR3 runs 15 residues. Germline V gene data show CDR1 as SGHRS and CDR2 as YFSETQ. Primers for the PCR totalled 60 Vbeta and 13 Jbeta. The protocol was immunoSEQ multiplex PCR, while the TCRdb copy is restricted to in-frame clones and leaves out a portion. The sample lists 95,000 to 150,000 clones; 83% were seen once. This sample stems from a study of cytomegalovirus exposure and HLA in healthy donors. Findings of the study overall: There were 150 to 200 TCR beta chains listed as cytomegalovirus-associated. TCR beta sequences reportedly predicted most subjects' HLA-A and HLA-B alleles accurately.

This receptor was obtained from a woman between 35 and 50 years old in good health and CMV-seropositive. Sequenced sample: PBMCs. The chain couples TRBV5-1 to TRBJ2-7; TRBD1 matches at 7 bases. The CDR3 loop reads CASSSSTGRSYEQYF. Written as DNA, the CDR3 is TGCGCCAGCAGCTCATCGACAGGGCGATCCTACGAGCAGTACTTC. Together with reference TRBV5-1 and TRBJ2-7, the CDR3 gives the full variable domain: KAGVTQTPRYLIKTRGQQVTLSCSPISGHRSVSWYQQTPGQGLQFLFEYFSETQRNKGNFPGRFSGRQFSNSRSEMNVSTLELGDSALYLCASSSSTGRSYEQYFGPGTRLTVT.